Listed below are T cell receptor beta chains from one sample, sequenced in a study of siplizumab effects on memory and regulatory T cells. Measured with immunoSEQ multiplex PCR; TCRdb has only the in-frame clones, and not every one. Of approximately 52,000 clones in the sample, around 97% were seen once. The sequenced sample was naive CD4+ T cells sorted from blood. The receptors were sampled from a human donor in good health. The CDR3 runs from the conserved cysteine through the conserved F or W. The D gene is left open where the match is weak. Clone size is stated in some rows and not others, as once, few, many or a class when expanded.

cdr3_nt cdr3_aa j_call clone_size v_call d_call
TGTGCCAGCAGTTCGGACGGGTACGAGCAGTACTTC CASSSDGYEQYF TRBJ2-7 NA TRBV2 NA
TGTGCCAGCATCAGGTTTGCGGGTTCCACAGAGACCCAGTACTTC CASIRFAGSTETQYF TRBJ2-5 NA TRBV18 NA
TGTGCCAGTAGTATAAAGGACAAACATCAGCCCCAGCATTTT CASSIKDKHQPQHF TRBJ1-5 NA TRBV19 NA
TGTGCCAGCAGTTTCCTCGAGAGCTCCTACAATGAGCAGTTCTTC CASSFLESSYNEQFF TRBJ2-1 NA TRBV2 NA
TGCGCCAGCAGCTTTCTGACAGGGAATCCCGGGGAGCTGTTTTTT CASSFLTGNPGELFF TRBJ2-2 NA TRBV5-1 TRBD1
TGTGCCAGCTCGGCTCAGGGGGAAACTGAAGCTTTCTTT CASSAQGETEAFF TRBJ1-1 once TRBV18 TRBD1
TGTGCCAGCAGTGGACTAGCAGCCAGCTCCTACAATGAGCAGTTCTTC CASSGLAASSYNEQFF TRBJ2-1 NA TRBV28 TRBD2
TGTGCCAGCTCACCGGGGCAAAACTATGGCTACACCTTC CASSPGQNYGYTF TRBJ1-2 NA TRBV18 NA
TGTGCCAGCAGCGAACGCATAGGGACTGTGAGCAATGAGCAGTTCTTC CASSERIGTVSNEQFF TRBJ2-1 NA TRBV7-6 NA
TGTGCCAGCAGCTTAGGGACAGAAGAGACCCAGTACTTC CASSLGTEETQYF TRBJ2-5 NA TRBV7-3 TRBD1
TGTGCCAGTAGGACCACGGGGAGGGGAAATAATCAGCCCCAGCATTTT CASRTTGRGNNQPQHF TRBJ1-5 NA TRBV19 NA
TGTGCCCTGAGGCTAGCGGGAGCGAATGAGCAGTTCTTC CALRLAGANEQFF TRBJ2-1 NA TRBV7-9 TRBD2
TGTGCCAGTAGTATGACATTAGGGCCGAGGAATCAGCCCCAGCATTTT CASSMTLGPRNQPQHF TRBJ1-5 NA TRBV19 NA
TGTGCCAGCAGTAGGGACGGGACAGATACGCAGTATTTT CASSRDGTDTQYF TRBJ2-3 NA TRBV6-5 NA
TGTGCCAGCAGCTTGGCGATGGGGGAGTATGGCTACACCTTC CASSLAMGEYGYTF TRBJ1-2 NA TRBV5-5 NA
TGTGCCAGCAGTAGATTGGCAGGGGTCACAGATACGCAGTATTTT CASSRLAGVTDTQYF TRBJ2-3 once TRBV25-1 NA
TGTGCCAGCTCACCACCCACTAGGACGAATGAGCAGTTCTTC CASSPPTRTNEQFF TRBJ2-1 NA TRBV18 NA
TGTGCCAGCTCACCACAGGGGCAGTCTACCTATGGCTACACCTTC CASSPQGQSTYGYTF TRBJ1-2 NA TRBV18 NA